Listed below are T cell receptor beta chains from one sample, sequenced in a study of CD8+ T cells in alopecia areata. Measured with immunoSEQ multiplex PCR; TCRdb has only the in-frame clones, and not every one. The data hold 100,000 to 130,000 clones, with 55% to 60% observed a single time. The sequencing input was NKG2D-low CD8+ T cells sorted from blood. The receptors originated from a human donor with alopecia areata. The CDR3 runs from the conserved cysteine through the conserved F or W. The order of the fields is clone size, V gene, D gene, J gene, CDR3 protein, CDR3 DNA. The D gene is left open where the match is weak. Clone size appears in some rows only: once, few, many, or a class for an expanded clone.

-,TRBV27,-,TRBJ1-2,CASSAARVGYGYTF,TGTGCCAGCAGTGCCGCCAGGGTAGGCTATGGCTACACCTTC
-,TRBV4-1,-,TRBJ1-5,CASSQEPGDYSNQPQHF,TGCGCCAGCAGCCAAGAACCCGGGGATTATAGCAATCAGCCCCAGCATTTT
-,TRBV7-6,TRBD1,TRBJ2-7,CASSLGTDSYEQYF,TGTGCCAGCAGCTTGGGGACAGATTCCTACGAGCAGTACTTC
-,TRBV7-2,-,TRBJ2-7,CASSLPGPAWEQYF,TGTGCCAGCAGCCTTCCGGGACCAGCCTGGGAGCAGTACTTC
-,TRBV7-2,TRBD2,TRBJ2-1,CASSARLAVAHNEQFF,TGTGCCAGCAGCGCGAGACTAGCGGTTGCGCACAATGAGCAGTTCTTC
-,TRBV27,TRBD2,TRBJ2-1,CASSLPPGLVHNEQFF,TGTGCCAGCAGTTTACCTCCGGGACTAGTACACAATGAGCAGTTCTTC
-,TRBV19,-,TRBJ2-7,CASSIGGSGQYF,TGTGCCAGTAGTATTGGAGGGTCCGGGCAGTACTTC
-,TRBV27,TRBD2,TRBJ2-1,CASSLWGLAGGDEQFF,TGTGCCAGCAGTTTATGGGGGCTAGCGGGAGGCGATGAGCAGTTCTTC
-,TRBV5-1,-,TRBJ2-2,CASSLVFTPPWAGELFF,TGCGCCAGCAGCTTGGTTTTTACCCCCCCCTGGGCCGGGGAGCTGTTTTTT
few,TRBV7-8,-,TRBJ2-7,CASSPGSYEQYF,TGTGCCAGCAGCCCAGGGTCTTACGAGCAGTACTTC
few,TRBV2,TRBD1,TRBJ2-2,CASRDTGENGELFF,TGTGCCAGCAGGGACACAGGGGAAAACGGGGAGCTGTTTTTT
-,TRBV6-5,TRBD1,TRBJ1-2,CASSRTGAGYGYTF,TGTGCCAGCAGTCGAACAGGGGCCGGGTATGGCTACACCTTC
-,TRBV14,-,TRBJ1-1,CASRSRGGGTEAFF,TGTGCCAGCAGGTCCAGGGGCGGAGGCACTGAAGCTTTCTTT
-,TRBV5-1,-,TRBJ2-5,CASSFRIKETQYF,TGCGCCAGCAGTTTTCGTATTAAGGAGACCCAGTACTTC
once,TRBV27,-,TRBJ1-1,CASSLKGISEAFF,TGTGCCAGCAGTTTAAAAGGGATCAGTGAAGCTTTCTTT
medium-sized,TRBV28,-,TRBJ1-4,CASSSLQREKLFF,TGTGCCAGCAGTTCCTTACAACGCGAAAAACTGTTTTTT
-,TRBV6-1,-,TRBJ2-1,CASSVYGYNEQFF,TGTGCCAGCAGTGTTTACGGGTACAATGAGCAGTTCTTC
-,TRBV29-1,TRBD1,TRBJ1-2,CSVVGGGLYGYTF,TGCAGCGTTGTAGGAGGGGGCCTCTATGGCTACACCTTC
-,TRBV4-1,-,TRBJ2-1,CASSQVGPYNEQFF,TGCGCCAGCAGCCAAGTGGGCCCTTACAATGAGCAGTTCTTC
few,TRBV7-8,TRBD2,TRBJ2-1,CASSLAGREIEQFF,TGTGCCAGCAGCTTAGCGGGGAGGGAGATTGAGCAGTTCTTC
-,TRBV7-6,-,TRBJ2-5,CASSSSAVSETQYF,TGTGCCAGCAGCTCCTCGGCGGTATCAGAGACCCAGTACTTC
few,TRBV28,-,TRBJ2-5,CASSRELLETQYF,TGTGCCAGCAGCAGGGAGTTATTAGAGACCCAGTACTTC
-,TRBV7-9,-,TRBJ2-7,CASSLGGNTYEQYF,TGTGCCAGCAGCTTAGGGGGCAACACCTACGAGCAGTACTTC
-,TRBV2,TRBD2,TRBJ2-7,CASSLGTSGRAREQYF,TGTGCCAGCAGTTTGGGGACTAGCGGGAGGGCCAGGGAGCAGTACTTC
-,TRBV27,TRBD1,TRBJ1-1,CASSLLQGVAEAFF,TGTGCCAGCAGTTTACTACAGGGGGTCGCTGAAGCTTTCTTT
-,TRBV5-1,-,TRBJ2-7,CASSFLTERYEQYF,TGCGCCAGCAGCTTCCTGACGGAGAGATACGAGCAGTACTTC
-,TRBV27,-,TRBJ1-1,CASSLGEYTEAFF,TGTGCCAGCAGTTTAGGAGAGTACACTGAAGCTTTCTTT
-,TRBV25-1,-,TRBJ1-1,CASNRGTEAFF,TGTGCCAGCAATCGTGGGACTGAAGCTTTCTTT
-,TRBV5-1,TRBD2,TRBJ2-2,CASRGLAGGANTGELFF,TGCGCCAGCAGGGGACTAGCGGGAGGAGCAAACACCGGGGAGCTGTTTTTT
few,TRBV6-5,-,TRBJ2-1,CASSYSLAGSYNEQFF,TGTGCCAGCAGTTACTCCCTAGCAGGATCCTACAATGAGCAGTTCTTC
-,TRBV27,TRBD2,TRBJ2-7,CASSLWAGEDEQYF,TGTGCCAGCAGTTTATGGGCGGGAGAGGACGAGCAGTACTTC
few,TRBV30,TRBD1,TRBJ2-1,CAWGSGTGFPEQFF,TGTGCCTGGGGTTCCGGGACAGGGTTTCCTGAGCAGTTCTTC
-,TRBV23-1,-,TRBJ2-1,CASSHEQTSYNEQFF,TGCGCCAGCAGTCACGAGCAAACCTCCTACAATGAGCAGTTCTTC
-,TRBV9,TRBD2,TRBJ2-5,CASSQETSGIQETQYF,TGTGCCAGCAGCCAGGAGACTAGCGGTATTCAAGAGACCCAGTACTTC
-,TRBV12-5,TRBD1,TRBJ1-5,CASGPQTGYSNQPQHF,TGTGCTAGTGGCCCACAGACAGGGTATAGCAATCAGCCCCAGCATTTT
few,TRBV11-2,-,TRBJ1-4,CASSQQGTNEKLFF,TGTGCCAGCAGTCAACAGGGAACTAATGAAAAACTGTTTTTT
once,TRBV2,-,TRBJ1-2,CATISQALANYGYTF,TGTGCCACCATATCTCAGGCCCTGGCAAACTATGGCTACACCTTC
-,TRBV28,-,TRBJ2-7,CASSPSPGVEQYF,TGTGCCAGCAGTCCCTCTCCAGGGGTCGAGCAGTACTTC
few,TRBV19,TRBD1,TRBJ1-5,CASSIQDRGRVDQPQHF,TGTGCCAGTAGTATACAGGACAGGGGGCGTGTGGATCAGCCCCAGCATTTT
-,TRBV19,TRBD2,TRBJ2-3,CASSAAGLAGTDTQYF,TGTGCCAGTAGTGCCGCAGGACTAGCGGGCACAGATACGCAGTATTTT
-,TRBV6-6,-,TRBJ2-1,CASSYGSPYNEQFF,TGTGCCAGCAGTTACGGCAGTCCCTACAATGAGCAGTTCTTC
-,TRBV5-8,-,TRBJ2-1,CASTPRQAIYNEQFF,TGTGCCAGCACCCCGCGACAGGCAATCTACAATGAGCAGTTCTTC
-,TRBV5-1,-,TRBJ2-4,CASSSKTGVGNIQYF,TGCGCCAGCTCTTCCAAAACGGGGGTAGGAAACATTCAGTACTTC
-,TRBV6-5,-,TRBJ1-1,CASSYPGVTEAFF,TGTGCCAGCAGCTACCCAGGGGTCACTGAAGCTTTCTTT
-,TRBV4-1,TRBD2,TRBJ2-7,CASSQTSGAYEQYF,TGCGCCAGCAGCCAAACTAGCGGGGCCTACGAGCAGTACTTC
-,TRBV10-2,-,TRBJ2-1,CASSESVFTRSQFF,TGCGCCAGCAGTGAGTCGGTTTTTACGCGATCGCAGTTCTTC
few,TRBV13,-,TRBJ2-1,CASSPPSGAYNEQFF,TGTGCCAGCAGCCCACCCTCGGGGGCGTACAATGAGCAGTTCTTC
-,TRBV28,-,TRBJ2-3,CASRADPRSFDTQYF,TGTGCCAGCAGAGCGGACCCCCGGAGCTTTGATACGCAGTATTTT
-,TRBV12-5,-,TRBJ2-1,CASGWSAESSYNEQFF,TGTGCTAGTGGTTGGTCAGCCGAGAGCTCCTACAATGAGCAGTTCTTC